A single sample is the source of the 15 T cell receptor beta chains below, sequenced in a study of spatial heterogeneity in lung cancer. From the 5' RACE reads, TCRdb called clonotypes with MiXCR, one entry per CDR3 protein. The sample lists almost 75,000 distinct CDR3 sequences, about an eighth occurring once. Time point noted: sample taken at primary tumor resection. Unsorted whole RNA from tumor, nontumor lung or frozen PBMC underwent sequencing. The sequences come from PBMCs, collected at surgery. The origin of the receptors is a male donor with early-stage non-small cell lung cancer.

The rearrangement uses TRBV28 and TRBJ2-7; 9 bases map to TRBD1. Trimming removed 4 bases from V and 5 bases from J; junction bases left unmatched: 9. The CDR3 extends over 15 amino acids. CDR1 is MDHEN and CDR2 is SYDVKM in the germline V gene. For the CDR3, the DNA is TGTGCCAGCAGTTCTACAGGGGGCGGTCTCCACGAGCAGTACTTC. Its translation is CASSSTGGGLHEQYF.

This clonotype was found many times. The V and J genes are TRBV2 and TRBJ2-7; no clear D. Germline V gene sequence: CDR1 SNHLY, CDR2 FYNNEI. There are 13 residues in the CDR3. The V and J ends lost 7 bases and 2 bases respectively, with 12 bases between them. This CDR3 reads CASIEKVTYEQYF. In nucleotides, the CDR3 is TGTGCCAGCATAGAAAAGGTTACCTACGAGCAGTACTTC.

This clonotype has just a few counts. This chain connects TRBV5-6 to TRBJ1-1; D not certain. The CDR3 is 12 residues long. Per germline, CDR1 SGHDT and CDR2 YYEEEE. V was cut by 7 bases and J by 3 bases, with 10 bases left in between. CDR3 coding DNA: TGTGCCAGCTTGCATTCCGACACTGAAGCTTTCTTT. This encodes CASLHSDTEAFF.

This clonotype appeared a few times. This chain connects TRBV6-6 to TRBJ2-3, with 9 bases aligning to TRBD2. The CDR3 has 20 residues. V lost 6 bases and J lost 1; bases outside the gene matches: 20. CDR1 is MNHNY and CDR2 is SVGAGI in the germline V gene (reference sequence). The CDR3 protein is CASRLIGSGGLAGRTDTQYF. Written as DNA, the CDR3 is TGTGCCAGCAGATTGATAGGCTCCGGAGGTCTAGCGGGGCGCACAGATACGCAGTATTTT.

This clonotype was observed many times. J is TRBJ1-5 and V is TRBV3-1; D unclear. This CDR3 spans 15 amino acids. V was cut by 0 bases and J by 7 bases, with 13 bases left in between. CDR1 is LGHDT and CDR2 is YNNKEL in the germline V gene (reference sequence). The CDR3: CASSQEGRDWQPQHF. DNA of the CDR3: TGTGCCAGCAGCCAAGAGGGTCGCGACTGGCAGCCCCAGCATTTT.

This chain connects TRBV4-1 to TRBJ1-5; no clear D. V lost 0 bases and J lost 5, with 5 bases in between. Germline CDR1 reads MGHRA; CDR2 reads YSYEKL. This CDR3 has 13 amino acids. The CDR3 coding sequence is TGCGCCAGCAGCCAAGAATGGGATCAGCCCCAGCATTTT. Protein sequence: CASSQEWDQPQHF.

The table lists this clonotype with many counts. The chain employs TRBV7-2 and TRBJ2-3; D might be TRBD1 (6 bases). CDR1 SGHTA and CDR2 FQGNSA come from the germline V gene. The CDR3 contains 14 residues. V lost 5 bases to trimming and J lost 0 bases, with 9 bases between them. The CDR3 DNA follows: TGTGCCAGCAGCGGACAGATGAGCACAGATACGCAGTATTTT. It codes for CASSGQMSTDTQYF.

This chain uses TRBV10-3 with TRBJ2-3; 9 bases match TRBD1. This CDR3 has 14 amino acids. Germline-derived CDR1 and CDR2 are ENHRY and SYGVKD. Trimming removed 10 bases from V and 2 bases from J; junction bases left unmatched: 7. CDR3 DNA sequence: TGTGCCACCTCCGGGACAGGGACCACAGATACGCAGTATTTT. As protein: CATSGTGTTDTQYF.

The chain is built from TRBV19 and TRBJ1-5; D may be TRBD1 (5 bases). Germline lookup yields CDR1 LNHDA and CDR2 SQIVND (reference sequence). This CDR3 spans 18 amino acids. The V end was cut by 1 base, the J end by 0 bases, with 16 bases between. This CDR3 is CASSIGRRQPSSNQPQHF. DNA for the CDR3: TGTGCCAGTAGTATAGGCCGTAGACAGCCTTCTAGCAATCAGCCCCAGCATTTT.

The gene calls are TRBV28 and TRBJ1-1; D ambiguous. The length of the CDR3 is 19 residues. V gave up 4 bases and J gave up 1 base, with 25 bases separating them. From germline, CDR1 is MDHEN and CDR2 SYDVKM. As DNA, the CDR3 is TGTGCCAGCAGTTGGGTAGGGTGGCGCCTCCAGACGGGGAACACTGAAGCTTTCTTT. As protein: CASSWVGWRLQTGNTEAFF.

The gene calls are TRBV27 and TRBJ1-1; the D is unclear. The germline V gene encodes CDR1 MNHEY and CDR2 SMNVEV (reference sequence). The length of the CDR3 is 11 residues. The V end lost 10 bases, the J end lost 4 bases, and 10 bases lay between the germline ends. CDR3 sequence (DNA): TGTGCCACAACGACGGGCACTGAAGCTTTCTTT. Amino acids: CATTTGTEAFF.

This clonotype is medium-sized (0.01 to 0.1%) by share. The chain recombines TRBV7-9 with TRBJ2-2; no firm D call. Germline CDR1 reads SEHNR; CDR2 reads FQNEAQ (reference sequence). V was clipped by 3 bases and J by 0 bases, with 11 bases between them. The CDR3 extends over 16 amino acids. CDR3: CASSLPGRANTGELFF. CDR3 DNA: TGTGCCAGCAGCTTGCCGGGCCGCGCGAACACCGGGGAGCTGTTTTTT.

This clonotype was counted at least ten times. The genes are TRBV7-2 and TRBJ2-5; 12 bases agree with TRBD1. Trimming took 1 base from V and 9 from J; bases not matched to a gene: 3. Germline V gene sequence: CDR1 SGHTA, CDR2 FQGNSA. The CDR3 covers 14 residues. The DNA of the CDR3 is TGTGCCAGCAGCTTAGGGGACAGGGGGCAGGCCCAGTACTTC. Translated, it gives CASSLGDRGQAQYF.

This chain links TRBV12-3 or TRBV12-4 with TRBJ2-1, with TRBD2 matching 9 bases. V gave up 5 bases and J gave up 6 bases; unmatched junction bases: 8. The CDR3 spans 15 residues. DNA of the CDR3: TGTGCCAGCAGTCCGCAACGGACTAGCGCCAATGAGCAGTTCTTC. Encoded protein: CASSPQRTSANEQFF.

This clonotype appeared many times. V gene TRBV21-1 combines with J gene TRBJ2-5; TRBD1, the table's D call, was not compared with the DNA. TRBV21-1 is flagged as a pseudogene. The CDR3 is 13 amino acids. CDR3 region: CASSTSTRATQYF. The CDR3 nucleotides are TGTGCCAGCAGCACTAGCACCCGGGCGACCCAGTACTTC.